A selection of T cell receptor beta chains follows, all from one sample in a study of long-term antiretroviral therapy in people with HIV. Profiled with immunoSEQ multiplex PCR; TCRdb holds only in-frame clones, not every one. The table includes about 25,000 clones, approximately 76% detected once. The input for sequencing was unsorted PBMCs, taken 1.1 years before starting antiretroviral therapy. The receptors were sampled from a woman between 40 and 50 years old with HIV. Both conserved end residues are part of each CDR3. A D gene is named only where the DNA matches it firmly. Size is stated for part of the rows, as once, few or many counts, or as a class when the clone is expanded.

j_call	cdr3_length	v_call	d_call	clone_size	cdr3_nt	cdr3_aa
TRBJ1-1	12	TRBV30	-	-	TGTGCCTGGAGTGTAAGTGGAAAGGTTGCTTTCTTT	CAWSVSGKVAFF
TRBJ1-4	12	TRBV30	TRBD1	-	TGTGCCTGGGGGGACAGAGATGAAAAACTGTTTTTT	CAWGDRDEKLFF
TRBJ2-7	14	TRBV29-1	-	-	TGCAGCGTCTTAGGCGGGACAGTGACCTACGAGCAGTACTTC	CSVLGGTVTYEQYF
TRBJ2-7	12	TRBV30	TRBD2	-	TGTGCCTGGAGAGCACTAGCGGGCGGGGAGTACTTC	CAWRALAGGEYF
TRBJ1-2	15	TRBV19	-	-	TGTGCCAGTAGTTCCCCATCGACGGGGAACTATGGCTACACCTTC	CASSSPSTGNYGYTF
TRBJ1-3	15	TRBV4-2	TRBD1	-	TGTGCCAGCAGCCAGCCAGGACAGGGGAGAAACACCATATATTTT	CASSQPGQGRNTIYF
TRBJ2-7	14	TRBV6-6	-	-	TGTGCCAGCAGTTACGACGGGGACTCCTACGAGCAGTACTTC	CASSYDGDSYEQYF
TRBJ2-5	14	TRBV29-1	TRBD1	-	TGCAGCGTTGAAGATACCGGGACAGAAGAGACCCAGTACTTC	CSVEDTGTEETQYF
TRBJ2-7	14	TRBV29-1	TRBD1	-	TGCAGCGTTGAAGAACAGGGGGCGTCCTACGAGCAGTACTTC	CSVEEQGASYEQYF
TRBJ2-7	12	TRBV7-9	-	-	TGTGCCAGCAGCGGGGACACCTACGAGCAGTACTTC	CASSGDTYEQYF
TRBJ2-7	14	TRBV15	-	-	TGTGCCACCAGCACCCAGACACAATCCTACGAGCAGTACTTC	CATSTQTQSYEQYF
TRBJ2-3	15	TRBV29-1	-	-	TGCAGCGTCAGCCCACCGGTACGCAGCACAGATACGCAGTATTTT	CSVSPPVRSTDTQYF
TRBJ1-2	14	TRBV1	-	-	TGCACCAGCAGCCCAGGGGCGCGGGACTATGGCTACACCTTC	CTSSPGARDYGYTF
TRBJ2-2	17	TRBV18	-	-	TGTGCCAGCTCACCACCGTCCGGGCGCGCGAACACCGGGGAGCTGTTTTTT	CASSPPSGRANTGELFF
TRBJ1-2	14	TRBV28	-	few	TGTGCCAGCAGTTCGATGGCTAATAACTATGGCTACACCTTC	CASSSMANNYGYTF
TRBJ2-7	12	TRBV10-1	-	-	TGCGCCAGCAGTGAGTCAGGCTACGAGCAGTACTTC	CASSESGYEQYF
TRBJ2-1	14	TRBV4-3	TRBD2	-	TGCGCCAGCAGCCAGGGACTAGCCCTCGATGAGCAGTTCTTC	CASSQGLALDEQFF
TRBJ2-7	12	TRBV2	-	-	TGTGCCAGCAGTGCGGCGGCCTACGAGCAGTACTTC	CASSAAAYEQYF
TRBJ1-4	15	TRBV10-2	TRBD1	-	TGCGCCAGCAGTGAGGACGGCAGGGGGGTGGTAAAACTGTTTTTT	CASSEDGRGVVKLFF
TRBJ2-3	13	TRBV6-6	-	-	TGTGCCAGCAGAACGGATCGCACAGATACGCAGTATTTT	CASRTDRTDTQYF
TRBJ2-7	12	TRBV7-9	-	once	TGTGCCAGCAGTTACGGAGAAAGGTGGCAGTACTTC	CASSYGERWQYF
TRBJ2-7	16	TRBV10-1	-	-	TGCGCCAGCAGTGAGTCGGCGGTACAATACGGTTACGAGCAGTACTTC	CASSESAVQYGYEQYF
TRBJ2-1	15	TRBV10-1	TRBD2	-	TGCGCCAGCAGTGAGTCGACTAGCGGGGGCCGGGAGCAGTTCTTC	CASSESTSGGREQFF
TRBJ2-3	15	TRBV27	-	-	TGTGCCAGCAGTAATGTCCGGGACCTAACAGATACGCAGTATTTT	CASSNVRDLTDTQYF